This record looks at one T cell receptor (beta chain) sequence and its context. As yet, its antigen is unknown. The entry originates in a study of blood T cells in healthy people across ages. Study-level points and caveats: Estimates drawn from one million T cells were deemed to understate diversity.

A second PCR of 7 to 11 cycles used a sample-barcoded 5' primer and a J-beta primer mix. Each cDNA molecule was tagged by a template-switch adaptor that had 12 random nucleotides. From the 5' RACE reads, TCRdb called clonotypes with MiXCR, one entry per CDR3 protein. The sample lists around 990,000 distinct CDR3 sequences; 20% to 25% were seen once. This CDR3 contains 14 residues. V was pared by 7 bases and J by 3 bases, with 3 bases of the junction left unmatched. The germline gives CDR1 LGHNA, CDR2 YSLEER. Per-sample yields of isolated PBMCs were at least 6 million. Another study also made use of these data, one on T cells of mothers and their children. From that report: Samples were obtained from a few healthy Caucasian mothers and their six children.

This sequence joins TRBV4-3 and TRBJ2-2; 9 positions agree with TRBD1. The sample consisted of blood. The clonotype originates from a girl under 10 years old in good health. Written as DNA, the CDR3 is TGCGCCAGCAAGGGACAGGGAGACACCGGGGAGCTGTTTTTT. Protein sequence: CASKGQGDTGELFF.